This T cell receptor beta chain was obtained from a study of tumor-infiltrating lymphocytes in oesophageal squamous cell carcinoma. Trimming at V came to 2 bases and at J to 4 bases, leaving 5 bases not matched to a gene. The CDR3 covers 16 residues. Germline loops: CDR1 MNHEY, CDR2 SVGAGI. TCRdb re-derived calls from the PCR reads in MiXCR, one entry per CDR3 protein. This table has about 11,000 distinct CDR3 sequences, roughly half appearing once. This clonotype was obtained from a female donor with esophageal squamous cell carcinoma. The rearrangement joins TRBV6-5 to TRBJ2-3; 11 bases match TRBD2. The sample was esophageal tumor tissue. CDR3 loop: CASSYVALAGADTQYF. For the CDR3, the DNA is TGTGCCAGCAGTTACGTCGCACTAGCGGGAGCAGATACGCAGTATTTT.